What follows describes a single T cell receptor beta chain. This record belongs to a study of regulatory T cells in long-lasting Graves disease. Construction of TCR beta libraries relied on iRepertoire HTBI primers and on Arm-PCR targeting CDR3 regions. TCRdb independently ran MiXCR on the multiplex PCR reads; one entry per CDR3 protein. This sample has almost 450,000 distinct CDR3 sequences, with about a sixth found just once. This sample's time point: newly diagnosed GD, antithyroid drugs for less than 3 months. The TCR library was made from RNA extracted from PBMCs. The data were also submitted as part of a second study, on T cells in Graves' hyperthyroidism and ophthalmopathy.

Sequencing used peripheral blood mononuclear cells (PBMCs), obtained at new diagnosis, from a patient treated with antithyroid drugs. This TCR came from a woman aged 25 to 39 with Graves disease.

The CDR3 sequence: CASSEGQGLNTEAFF. The DNA for the CDR3 is TGTGCCAGCAGTGAGGGGCAGGGCTTGAACACTGAAGCTTTCTTT. This chain joins TRBV25-1 and TRBJ1-1; tentatively, D is TRBD1 (5 bases). CDR3 size: 15 residues. Looked up from germline, CDR1 is MGHDK and CDR2 is SYGVNS. V lost 3 bases, J lost 0 bases, and 11 bases lay in between.